This T cell receptor beta chain comes out of a study of vaccination and CD4 T cells after COVID-19. Study-level information: No peptide, an HIV-1 Nef pool, or a CEFX pool was what each control culture received.

Oncomine TCR Beta short-read sequencing was applied to DNA from cultured CD4+ T cells. TCRdb independently ran MiXCR on the PCR reads; one entry per CDR3 protein. The sample contains 17,000 or so distinct CDR3 sequences, roughly half of which appear only once. The treatment here: approximately 9-day PBMC culture with coronavirus spike peptide pools or control peptides (ViraFEST assay). Positive PCR dates ranged from March to December 2020; these dates predated US Alpha, Beta and Delta variants. The CDR3 covers 16 residues. Looked up from germline, CDR1 is KGHDR and CDR2 is SFDVKD. V gave up 2 bases and J gave up 8 bases, with 17 bases separating them. In the case of this clonotype: What it binds is not known.

The receptor was isolated from a human donor who had recovered from COVID-19. This specimen consisted of CD4+ T cells from blood, cultured in vitro, obtained before SARS-CoV-2 vaccination. This chain connects TRBV24-1 to TRBJ2-2; no clear D gene. In DNA, the CDR3 is TGTGCCACCAGTGATTCCTCCCCTTGGGGTGCTGGGGAGCTGTTTTTT. Its translation is CATSDSSPWGAGELFF.